This T cell receptor beta chain emerged from a study of cytomegalovirus exposure and HLA in healthy donors. Vbeta (60) and Jbeta (13) primers were used in the PCR. Sequenced by immunoSEQ multiplex PCR; TCRdb stores in-frame clones only, minus some. The profile shows 190,000 or so clones, 80% of them singletons. The V segment lost 5 bases and the J segment 0 bases; nucleotides outside the gene matches: 4. In germline, CDR1 is SGHNT, CDR2 YENEEA. CDR3 length: 16 residues. The chain links TRBV11-3 to TRBJ2-1; TRBD2 matches 10 bases. Sequences were obtained from PBMCs. This receptor was obtained from a boy aged 10-17 years in good health and CMV-seronegative. In DNA, the CDR3 is TGTGCCAGCAGCCCAGCTAGCGGGAGCTCCTACAATGAGCAGTTCTTC. This encodes CASSPASGSSYNEQFF.